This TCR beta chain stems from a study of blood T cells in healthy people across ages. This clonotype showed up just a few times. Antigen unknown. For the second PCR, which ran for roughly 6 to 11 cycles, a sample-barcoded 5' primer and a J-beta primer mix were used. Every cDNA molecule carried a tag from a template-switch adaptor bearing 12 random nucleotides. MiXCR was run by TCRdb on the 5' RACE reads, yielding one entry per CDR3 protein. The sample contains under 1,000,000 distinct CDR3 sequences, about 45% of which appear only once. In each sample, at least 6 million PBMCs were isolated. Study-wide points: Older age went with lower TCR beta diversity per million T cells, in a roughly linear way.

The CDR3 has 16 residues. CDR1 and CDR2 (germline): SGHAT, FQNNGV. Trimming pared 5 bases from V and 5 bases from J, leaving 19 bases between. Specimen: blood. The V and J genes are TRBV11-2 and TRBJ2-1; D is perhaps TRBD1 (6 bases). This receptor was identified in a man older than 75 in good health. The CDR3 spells CASSDLGGIVDNEQFF. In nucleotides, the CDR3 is TGTGCCAGCAGCGACTTAGGGGGTATAGTAGACAATGAGCAGTTCTTC.